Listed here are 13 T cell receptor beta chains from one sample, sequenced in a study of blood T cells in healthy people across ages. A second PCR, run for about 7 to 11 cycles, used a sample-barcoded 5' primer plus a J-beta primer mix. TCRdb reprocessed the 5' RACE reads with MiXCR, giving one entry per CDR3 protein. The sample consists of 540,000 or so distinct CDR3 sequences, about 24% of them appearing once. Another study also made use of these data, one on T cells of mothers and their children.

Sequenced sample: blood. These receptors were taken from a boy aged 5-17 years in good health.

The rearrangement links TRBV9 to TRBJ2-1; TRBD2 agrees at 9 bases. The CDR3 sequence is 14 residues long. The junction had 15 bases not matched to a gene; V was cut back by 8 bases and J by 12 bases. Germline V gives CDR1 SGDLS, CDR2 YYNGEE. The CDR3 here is CASGLAGVLDGQFF. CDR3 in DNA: TGTGCCAGTGGCTTAGCGGGAGTTTTAGATGGGCAGTTCTTC.

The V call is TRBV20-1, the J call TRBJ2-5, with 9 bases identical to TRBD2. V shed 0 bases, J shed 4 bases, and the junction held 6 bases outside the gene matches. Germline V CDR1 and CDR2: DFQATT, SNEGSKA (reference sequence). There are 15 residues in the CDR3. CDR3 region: CSARDLRREGETQYF. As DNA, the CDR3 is TGCAGTGCTAGAGATCTCCGGCGGGAGGGAGAGACCCAGTACTTC.

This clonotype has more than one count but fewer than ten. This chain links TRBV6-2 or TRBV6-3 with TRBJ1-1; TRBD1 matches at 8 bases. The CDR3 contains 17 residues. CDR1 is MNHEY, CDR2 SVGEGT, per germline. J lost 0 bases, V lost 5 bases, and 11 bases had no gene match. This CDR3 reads CASSPGTGVRMNTEAFF. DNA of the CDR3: TGTGCCAGCAGTCCCGGGACAGGCGTTCGGATGAACACTGAAGCTTTCTTT.

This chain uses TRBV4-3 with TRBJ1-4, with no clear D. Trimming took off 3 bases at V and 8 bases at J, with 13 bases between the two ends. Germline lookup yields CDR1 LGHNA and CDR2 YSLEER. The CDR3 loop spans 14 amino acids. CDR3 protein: CASSHYSLAEKLFF. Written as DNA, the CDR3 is TGCGCCAGCAGCCATTACTCCCTGGCGGAAAAACTGTTTTTT.

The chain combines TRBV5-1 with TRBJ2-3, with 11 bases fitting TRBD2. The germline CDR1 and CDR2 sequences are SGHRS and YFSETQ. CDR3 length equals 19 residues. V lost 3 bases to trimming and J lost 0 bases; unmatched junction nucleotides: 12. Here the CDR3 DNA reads TGCGCCAGCAGCTCGGCGCTAGCGGGGGGCCCAGCTAGCACAGATACGCAGTATTTT. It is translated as CASSSALAGGPASTDTQYF.

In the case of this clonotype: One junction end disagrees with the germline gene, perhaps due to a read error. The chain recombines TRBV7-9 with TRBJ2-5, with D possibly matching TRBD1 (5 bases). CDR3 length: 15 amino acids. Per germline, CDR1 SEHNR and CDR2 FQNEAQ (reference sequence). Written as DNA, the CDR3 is TGTGCCAGCAGCCCAAAGGGGTCCTACTCCCCCGGAGTTCGCTTC. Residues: CASSPKGSYSPGVRF.

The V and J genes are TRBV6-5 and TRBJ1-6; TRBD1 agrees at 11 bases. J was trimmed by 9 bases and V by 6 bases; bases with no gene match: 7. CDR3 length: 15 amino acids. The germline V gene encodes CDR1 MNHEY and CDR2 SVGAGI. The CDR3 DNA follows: TGTGCCAGCAGCAGGACAGGGGGCGAAGGTTCACCCCTCCACTTT. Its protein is CASSRTGGEGSPLHF.

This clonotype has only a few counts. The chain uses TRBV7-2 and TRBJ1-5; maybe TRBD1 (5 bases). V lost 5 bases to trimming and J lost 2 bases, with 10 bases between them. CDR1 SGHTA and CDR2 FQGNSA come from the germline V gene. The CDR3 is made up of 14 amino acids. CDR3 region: CASSVRVGNQPQHF. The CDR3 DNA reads TGTGCCAGCAGCGTCAGGGTGGGCAATCAGCCCCAGCATTTT.

CDR3 residues: CAISDHGRPKLSYEQYF. The CDR3, as DNA: TGTGCCATCAGTGACCACGGTCGCCCCAAACTTAGCTACGAGCAGTACTTC. V usage is TRBV10-3 and J usage is TRBJ2-7; D is unresolved. This CDR3 has 17 amino acids. V was trimmed by 3 bases and J by 3 bases, leaving 21 bases between them. CDR1 is ENHRY, CDR2 SYGVKD, per germline.

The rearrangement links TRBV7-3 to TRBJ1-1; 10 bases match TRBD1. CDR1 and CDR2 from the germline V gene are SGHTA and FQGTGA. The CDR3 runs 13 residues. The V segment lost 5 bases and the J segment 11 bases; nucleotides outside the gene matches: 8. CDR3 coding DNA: TGTGCCAGCAGCCGGGGGACAGGGGAACGGGCTTTCTTT. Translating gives CASSRGTGERAFF.

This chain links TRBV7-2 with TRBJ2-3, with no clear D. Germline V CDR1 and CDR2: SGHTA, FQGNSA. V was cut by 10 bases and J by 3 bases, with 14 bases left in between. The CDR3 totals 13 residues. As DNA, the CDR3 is TGTGCCAACGCGGTCGGGTCAACAGATACGCAGTATTTT. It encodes CANAVGSTDTQYF.

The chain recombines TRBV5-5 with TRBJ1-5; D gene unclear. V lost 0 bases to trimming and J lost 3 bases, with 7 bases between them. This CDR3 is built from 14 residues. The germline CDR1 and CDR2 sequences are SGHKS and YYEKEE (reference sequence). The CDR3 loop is CASSLEQLNQPQHF. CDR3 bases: TGTGCCAGCAGCTTGGAACAACTCAATCAGCCCCAGCATTTT.

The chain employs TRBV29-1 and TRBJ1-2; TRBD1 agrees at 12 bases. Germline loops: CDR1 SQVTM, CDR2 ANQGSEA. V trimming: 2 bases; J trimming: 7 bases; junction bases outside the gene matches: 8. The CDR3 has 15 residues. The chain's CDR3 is CSVETLGQGASGYTF. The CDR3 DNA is TGCAGCGTTGAAACTTTGGGACAGGGGGCAAGTGGCTACACCTTC.